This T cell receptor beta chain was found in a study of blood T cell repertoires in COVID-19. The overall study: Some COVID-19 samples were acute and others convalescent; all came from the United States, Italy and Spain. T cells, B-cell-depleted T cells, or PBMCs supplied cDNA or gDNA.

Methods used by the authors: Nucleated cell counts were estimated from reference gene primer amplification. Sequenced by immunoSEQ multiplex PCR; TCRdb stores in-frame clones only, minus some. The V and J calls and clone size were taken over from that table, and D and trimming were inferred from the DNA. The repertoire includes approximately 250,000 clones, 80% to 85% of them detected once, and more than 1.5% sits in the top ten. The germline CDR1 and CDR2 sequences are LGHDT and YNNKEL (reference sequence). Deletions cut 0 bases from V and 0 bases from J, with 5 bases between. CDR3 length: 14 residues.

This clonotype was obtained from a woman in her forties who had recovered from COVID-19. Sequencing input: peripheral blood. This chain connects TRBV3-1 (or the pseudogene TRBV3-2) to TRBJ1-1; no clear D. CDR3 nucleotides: TGTGCCAGCAGCCAAGAGGACTTGAACACTGAAGCTTTCTTT. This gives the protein CASSQEDLNTEAFF.